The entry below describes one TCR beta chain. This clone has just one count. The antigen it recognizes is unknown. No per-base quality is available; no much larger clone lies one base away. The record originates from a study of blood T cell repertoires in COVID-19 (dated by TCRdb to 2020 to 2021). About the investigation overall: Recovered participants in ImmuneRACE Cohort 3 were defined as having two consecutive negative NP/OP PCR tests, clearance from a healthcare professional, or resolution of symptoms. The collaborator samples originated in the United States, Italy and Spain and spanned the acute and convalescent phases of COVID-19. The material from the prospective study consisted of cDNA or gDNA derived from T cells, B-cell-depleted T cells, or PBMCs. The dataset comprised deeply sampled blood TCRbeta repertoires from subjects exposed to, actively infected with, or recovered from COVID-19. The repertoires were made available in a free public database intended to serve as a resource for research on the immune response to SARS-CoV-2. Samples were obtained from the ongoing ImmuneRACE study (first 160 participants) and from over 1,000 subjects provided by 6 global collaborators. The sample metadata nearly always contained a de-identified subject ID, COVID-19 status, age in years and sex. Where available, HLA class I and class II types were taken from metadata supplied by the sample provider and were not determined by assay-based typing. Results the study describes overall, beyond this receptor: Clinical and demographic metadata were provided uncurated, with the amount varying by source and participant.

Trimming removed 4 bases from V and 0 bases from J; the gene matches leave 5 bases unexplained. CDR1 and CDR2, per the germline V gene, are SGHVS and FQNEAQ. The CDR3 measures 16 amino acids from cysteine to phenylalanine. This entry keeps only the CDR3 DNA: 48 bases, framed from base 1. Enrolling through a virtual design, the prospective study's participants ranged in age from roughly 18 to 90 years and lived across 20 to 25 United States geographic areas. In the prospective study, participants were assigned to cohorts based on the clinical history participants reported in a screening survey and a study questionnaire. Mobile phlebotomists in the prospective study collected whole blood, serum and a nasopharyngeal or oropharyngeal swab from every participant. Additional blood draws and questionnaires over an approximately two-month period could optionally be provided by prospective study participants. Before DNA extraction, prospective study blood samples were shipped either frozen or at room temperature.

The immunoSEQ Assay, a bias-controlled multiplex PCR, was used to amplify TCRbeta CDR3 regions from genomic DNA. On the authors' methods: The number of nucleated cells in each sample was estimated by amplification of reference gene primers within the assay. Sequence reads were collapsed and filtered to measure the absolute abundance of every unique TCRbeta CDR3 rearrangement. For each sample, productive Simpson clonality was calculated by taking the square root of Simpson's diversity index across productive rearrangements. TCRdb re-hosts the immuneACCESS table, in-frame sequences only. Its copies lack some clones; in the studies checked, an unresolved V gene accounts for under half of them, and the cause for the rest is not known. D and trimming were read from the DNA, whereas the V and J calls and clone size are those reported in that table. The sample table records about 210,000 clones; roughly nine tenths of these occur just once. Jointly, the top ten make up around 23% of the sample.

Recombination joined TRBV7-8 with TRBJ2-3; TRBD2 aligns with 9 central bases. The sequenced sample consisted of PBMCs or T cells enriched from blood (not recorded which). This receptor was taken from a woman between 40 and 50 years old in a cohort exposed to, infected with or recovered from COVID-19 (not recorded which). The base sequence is TGTGCCAGCAGCTCTTATAGCGGGGGAAGCACAGATACGCAGTATTTT. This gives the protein CASSSYSGGSTDTQYF.